The 12 T cell receptor beta chains given below trace back to one sample, sequenced in a study of regulatory T cells. The PCR used 52 TRBV and 13 TRBJ primers. The table came from immunoSEQ multiplex PCR; TCRdb's copy has only in-frame clones and leaves some out. The sample contains almost 30,000 clones, 92% of which appear only once. Findings of the study overall: In CD3G-deficient patients, conventional CD4+ T cells were enriched for hydrophobic CDR3 residues at positions 6 and 7.

Their antigens are not known. Sequenced material: conventional CD4+ T cells sorted from blood. The receptors come from a person aged 18 to 35 with CD3G deficiency.

This clone was seen a single time. The chain carries TRBV6-1 and TRBJ1-5; D gene ambiguous. The V gene lost 6 bases and the J gene lost 0 bases, with 6 bases spanning the gap. The length of the CDR3 is 13 residues. Germline-derived CDR1 and CDR2 are MNHNS and SASEGT. The CDR3 sequence: CASRGYSNQPQHF. The CDR3 DNA reads as TGTGCCAGCAGAGGATATAGCAATCAGCCCCAGCATTTT.

The gene calls are TRBV7-2 and TRBJ1-1; the D is unclear. V lost 3 bases and J lost 0, with 5 bases in between. This CDR3 comprises 13 residues. CDR1 is SGHTA and CDR2 is FQGNSA in the germline V gene. DNA for the CDR3: TGTGCCAGCAGCTTCAAGATGAACACTGAAGCTTTCTTT. Amino acid sequence: CASSFKMNTEAFF. Filled out from reference TRBV7-2 and TRBJ1-1, the complete variable domain reads GAGVSQSPSNKVTEKGKDVELRCDPISGHTALYWYRQSLGQGLEFLIYFQGNSAPDKSGLPSDRFSAERTGGSVSTLTIQRTQQEDSAVYLCASSFKMNTEAFFGQGTRLTVV.

The V call is TRBV11-2, the J call TRBJ2-7; D remains ambiguous. The CDR3 contains 14 residues. Looked up from germline, CDR1 is SGHAT and CDR2 is FQNNGV. V shed 3 bases and J shed 0 bases, with 9 bases lying between them. Here the CDR3 reads CASSLYPNSYEQYF. CDR3 coding DNA: TGTGCCAGCAGCTTGTATCCAAACTCCTACGAGCAGTACTTC.

V and J are TRBV2 and TRBJ1-5; no reliable D call. From germline, CDR1 is SNHLY and CDR2 FYNNEI. The CDR3 loop spans 15 amino acids. V lost 6 bases and J 0 bases, leaving 12 bases between the germline ends. This chain's CDR3 is CASRDRGLSNQPQHF. DNA of the CDR3: TGTGCCAGCAGGGACCGGGGTCTTAGCAATCAGCCCCAGCATTTT.

The chain uses TRBV5-3 and TRBJ1-2, with a weak D call TRBD1 (5 bases). TRBV5-3 is an ORF, with its function uncertain. This CDR3 spans 15 amino acids. V lost 4 bases and J 2 bases, leaving 15 bases between the germline ends. The CDR3 DNA reads TGTGCCAGAAGCCAAACGTCAGGGCCCAACTATGGCTACACCTTC. Amino acid sequence: CARSQTSGPNYGYTF.

This clone was observed once. This chain links TRBV30 with TRBJ2-7; D gene ambiguous. Trimming shortened V by 6 bases and J by 5 bases, and 5 bases separated the two germline ends. Germline CDR1 is GTSNPN and CDR2 is SVGIG (reference sequence). There are 9 residues in the CDR3. CDR3 coding DNA: TGTGCCTGTATCAACGAGCAGTACGTC. This translates into CACINEQYV.

The V and J genes are TRBV7-2 and TRBJ2-5; 15 bases agree with TRBD2. Trimming cost V 5 bases and J 5 bases; bases outside gene matches: 9. The V gene's germline CDR1 is SGHTA and CDR2 FQGNSA. The CDR3 contains 17 residues. CDR3 region: CASSPPGLAGGSETQYF. As DNA, the CDR3 is TGTGCCAGCAGCCCACCGGGACTAGCGGGGGGATCGGAGACCCAGTACTTC.

The V and J genes are TRBV28 and TRBJ1-5, with a weak D call TRBD1 (6 bases). The CDR3 runs to 14 residues. The V gene lost 3 bases and the J gene lost 6 bases, with 12 bases spanning the gap. Germline V CDR1 and CDR2: MDHEN, SYDVKM. The CDR3 sequence: CASSFLRGGQPQHF. The DNA for the CDR3 is TGTGCCAGCAGTTTTCTAAGGGGGGGTCAGCCCCAGCATTTT.

The chain employs TRBV10-2 and TRBJ1-3; 7 bases match TRBD1. The CDR3 loop spans 14 amino acids. In germline, CDR1 is WSHSY, CDR2 SAAADI. After removal of 10 bases from V and 0 bases from J, the junction contained 6 bases not matched to a gene. CDR3 residues: CATRTGPSGNTIYF. CDR3 nucleotide sequence: TGCGCCACCAGGACAGGACCCTCTGGAAACACCATATATTTT.

The rearrangement uses TRBV18 and TRBJ2-7; tentatively, D is TRBD2 (5 bases). The CDR3 is 13 amino acids. Germline V lookup: CDR1 KGHSH, CDR2 LQKENI. V lost 2 bases to trimming and J lost 5 bases, with 10 bases between them. The CDR3 protein is CASSPGSWDEQYF. The CDR3 DNA reads TGTGCCAGCTCACCAGGGAGCTGGGACGAGCAGTACTTC.

The rearrangement joins TRBV7-9 to TRBJ2-1; D is ambiguous. The V end was cut by 5 bases, the J end by 4 bases, with 12 bases between. CDR3 length: 14 amino acids. The V gene's germline CDR1 is SEHNR and CDR2 FQNEAQ (reference sequence). CDR3 sequence: CASSPRADYNEQFF. The CDR3 region has the DNA TGTGCCAGCAGCCCACGTGCAGATTACAATGAGCAGTTCTTC.

The chain recombines TRBV9 with TRBJ1-2, with a possible D match to TRBD1 (6 bases). The CDR3 spans 17 residues. Trimming cost V 3 bases and J 3 bases, with 21 bases left between them. Germline CDR1 reads SGDLS; CDR2 reads YYNGEE. The CDR3 bases are TGTGCCAGCAGCGCCACGGACCCCTGGGGGGCTGACTATGGCTACACCTTC. This translates into CASSATDPWGADYGYTF.